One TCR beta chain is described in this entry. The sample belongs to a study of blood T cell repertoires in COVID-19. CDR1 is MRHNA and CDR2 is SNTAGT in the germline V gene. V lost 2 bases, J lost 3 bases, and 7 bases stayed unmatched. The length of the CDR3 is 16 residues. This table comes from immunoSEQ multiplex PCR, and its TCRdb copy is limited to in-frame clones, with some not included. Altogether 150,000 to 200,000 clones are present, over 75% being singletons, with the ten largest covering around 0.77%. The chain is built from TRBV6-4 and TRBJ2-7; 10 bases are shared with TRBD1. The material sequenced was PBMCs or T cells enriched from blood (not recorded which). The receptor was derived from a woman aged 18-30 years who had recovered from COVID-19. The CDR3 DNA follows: TGTGCCAGCAGTGACCAAGGACAGGGGGAGGGCTACGAGCAGTACTTC. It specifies CASSDQGQGEGYEQYF.